The present T cell receptor (beta chain) was sequenced within a study of blood T cell repertoires in COVID-19. As for the study in general: Spain, Italy and the United States supplied samples that represented acute and convalescent COVID-19. In each case, the material was cDNA or gDNA derived from T cells, B-cell-depleted T cells, or PBMCs.

The V gene's germline CDR1 is KGHDR and CDR2 SFDVKD. The CDR3 sequence is 18 residues long. After removal of 4 bases from V and 4 bases from J, the junction contained 12 bases not matched to a gene. Per the original methods: Amplified reference gene primers provided the basis for estimating nucleated cell counts. TCRdb's table, derived via immunoSEQ multiplex PCR, lists solely in-frame clones and lacks some. The V and J calls and clone size come from that table; D and trimming were worked out from the DNA. The data show about 74,000 clones, around 75% seen once. V gene TRBV24-1 combines with J gene TRBJ2-6, with 7 bases fitting TRBD2. Sequencing used peripheral blood. The TCR sequence derives from a man between 65 and 85 years old with acute or convalescent COVID-19. The CDR3 DNA sequence: TGTGCCACCAGTGACCGCCCCCAGGGAGGGACGGGGGCCAACGTCCTGACTTTC. Translated, it gives CATSDRPQGGTGANVLTF.